This T cell receptor (beta chain) was identified during a study of blood T cell repertoires in COVID-19. Study overall: Acute-phase and convalescent COVID-19 samples originated in the United States, Italy and Spain.

With 6 bases removed from V and 0 bases from J, the gap between germline ends came to 15 bases. CDR3 length equals 15 residues. Germline CDR1 SGHDT, CDR2 YYEEEE. The participants were between about 18 and 90 years old and came from 24 US areas. Membership in each cohort depended on participant-reported clinical history. In the authors' methods: Estimates of nucleated cell counts were drawn from the amplification of reference gene primers. This table comes from immunoSEQ multiplex PCR, and its TCRdb copy is limited to in-frame clones, with some not included. The D gene and trimming were derived from the DNA, and the V and J assignments and clone size from that table. The sample carries 180,000 or so clones, roughly 87% recorded once.

Sequencing was performed on PBMCs or T cells enriched from blood (not recorded which). The TCR comes from a human donor with acute COVID-19. The donor label of this sample is uncertain. The J gene is TRBJ1-1, the V gene TRBV5-6, with D possibly being TRBD1 (5 bases). Here the CDR3 reads CASTKGRGMNTEAFF. CDR3 bases: TGTGCCAGCACCAAAGGGAGGGGAATGAACACTGAAGCTTTCTTT.